The clone carrying this T cell receptor (beta chain) was counted a few times. What it recognizes is unknown. This entry belongs to a study of vaccination and CD4 T cells after COVID-19. As for the study in general: Convalescent donors: six male, four female; seven Caucasian, two Asian, one multiracial, two Hispanic.

The CDR3 covers 14 residues. The V end lost 5 bases, the J end lost 0 bases, and 8 bases lay between the germline ends. Germline-derived CDR1 and CDR2 are MNHEY and SVGEGT. An Oncomine TCR Beta short-read assay was used to sequence the DNA from cultured CD4+ T cells. From CD4+ T cells that had been cultured, genomic DNA was extracted. TCRdb reanalysed the PCR reads using MiXCR and keeps one entry per CDR3 protein. The data contain 8,500 to 13,000 distinct CDR3 sequences, 65% to 80% of them singletons. Treatment of the sample: roughly 10-day PBMC culture with coronavirus spike peptide pools or control peptides (ViraFEST assay).

The chain joins TRBV6-2 or TRBV6-3 to TRBJ1-5; D is unclear. The sequenced sample was CD4+ T cells from blood, cultured in vitro. This sequence was found in a human donor who had recovered from COVID-19. The CDR3 nucleotides are TGTGCCAGCAGTGAAACAAATAGCAATCAGCCCCAGCATTTT. It specifies CASSETNSNQPQHF.